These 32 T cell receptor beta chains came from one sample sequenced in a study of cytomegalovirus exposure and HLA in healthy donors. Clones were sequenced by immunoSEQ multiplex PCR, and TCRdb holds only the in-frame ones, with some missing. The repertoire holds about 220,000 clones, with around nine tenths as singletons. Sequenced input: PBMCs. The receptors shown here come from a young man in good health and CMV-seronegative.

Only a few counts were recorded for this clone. The CDR3 nucleotides are TGTGCCAGTAGCCCGGGACAGGGGGGACAGCCCCAGCATTTT. It is translated as CASSPGQGGQPQHF. This chain links TRBV19 with TRBJ1-5, with 11 bases identical to TRBD1. This CDR3 spans 14 amino acids. Germline V CDR1 and CDR2: LNHDA, SQIVND (reference sequence). With 6 bases clipped from V and 7 bases from J, the junction kept 5 bases outside the gene matches.

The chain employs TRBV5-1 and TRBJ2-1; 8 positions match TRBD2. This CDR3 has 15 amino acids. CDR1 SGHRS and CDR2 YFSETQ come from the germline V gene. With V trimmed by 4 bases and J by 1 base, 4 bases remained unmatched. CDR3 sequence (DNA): TGCGCCAGCAGCCCAGGCGGGGGGTCCTACAATGAGCAGTTCTTC. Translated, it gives CASSPGGGSYNEQFF. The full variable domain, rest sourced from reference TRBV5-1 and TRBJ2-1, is KAGVTQTPRYLIKTRGQQVTLSCSPISGHRSVSWYQQTPGQGLQFLFEYFSETQRNKGNFPGRFSGRQFSNSRSEMNVSTLELGDSALYLCASSPGGGSYNEQFFGPGTRLTVL.

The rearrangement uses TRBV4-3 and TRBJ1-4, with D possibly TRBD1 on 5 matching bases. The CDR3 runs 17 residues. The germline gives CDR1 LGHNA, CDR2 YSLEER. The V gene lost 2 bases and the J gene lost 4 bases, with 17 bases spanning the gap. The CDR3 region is CASSQWVGGTINEKLFF. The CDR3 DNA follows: TGCGCCAGCAGCCAATGGGTTGGAGGGACTATTAATGAAAAACTGTTTTTT.

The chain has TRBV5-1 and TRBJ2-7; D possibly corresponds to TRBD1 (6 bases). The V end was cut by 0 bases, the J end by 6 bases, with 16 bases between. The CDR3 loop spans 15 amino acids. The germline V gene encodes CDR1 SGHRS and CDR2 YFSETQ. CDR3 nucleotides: TGCGCCAGCAGCTTGGATAGGCCAGGGGTAGGCGAGCAGTACTTC. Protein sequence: CASSLDRPGVGEQYF.

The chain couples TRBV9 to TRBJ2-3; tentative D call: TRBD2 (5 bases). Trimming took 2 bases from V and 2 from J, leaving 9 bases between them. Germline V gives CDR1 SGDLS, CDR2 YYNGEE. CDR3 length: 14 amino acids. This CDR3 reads CASSVGLPTDTQYF. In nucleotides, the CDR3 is TGTGCCAGCAGCGTCGGACTCCCCACAGATACGCAGTATTTT.

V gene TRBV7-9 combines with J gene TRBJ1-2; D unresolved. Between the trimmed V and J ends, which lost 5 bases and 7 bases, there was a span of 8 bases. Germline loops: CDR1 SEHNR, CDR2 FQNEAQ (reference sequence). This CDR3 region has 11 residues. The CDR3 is CASSLGAGYTF. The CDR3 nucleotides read TGTGCCAGCAGCCTGGGAGCTGGCTACACCTTC.

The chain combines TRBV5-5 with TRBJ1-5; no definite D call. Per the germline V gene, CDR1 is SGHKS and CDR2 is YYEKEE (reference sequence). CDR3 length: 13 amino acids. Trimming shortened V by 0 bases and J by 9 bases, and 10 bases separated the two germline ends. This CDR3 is CASSLEPGGPQHF. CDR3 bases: TGTGCCAGCAGCTTGGAGCCGGGAGGGCCCCAGCATTTT.

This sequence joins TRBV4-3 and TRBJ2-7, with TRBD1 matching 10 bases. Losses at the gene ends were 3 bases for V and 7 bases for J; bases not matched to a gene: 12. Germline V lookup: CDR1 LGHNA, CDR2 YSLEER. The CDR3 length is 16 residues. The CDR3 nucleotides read TGCGCCAGCAGCCAGGGCACCGGGACAGGGGAGAGTGAGCAGTACTTC. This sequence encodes CASSQGTGTGESEQYF.

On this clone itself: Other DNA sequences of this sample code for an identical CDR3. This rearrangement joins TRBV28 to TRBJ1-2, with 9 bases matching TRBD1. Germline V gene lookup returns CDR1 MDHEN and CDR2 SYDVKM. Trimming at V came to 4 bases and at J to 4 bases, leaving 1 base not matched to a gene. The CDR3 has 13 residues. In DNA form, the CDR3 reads TGTGCCAGCAGTTGGGGACAGGGCTATGGCTACACCTTC. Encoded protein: CASSWGQGYGYTF.

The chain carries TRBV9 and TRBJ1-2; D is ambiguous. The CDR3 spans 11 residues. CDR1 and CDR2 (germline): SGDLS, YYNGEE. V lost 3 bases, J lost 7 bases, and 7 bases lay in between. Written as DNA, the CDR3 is TGTGCCAGCAGCGCGACTGTTGGCTACACCTTC. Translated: CASSATVGYTF.

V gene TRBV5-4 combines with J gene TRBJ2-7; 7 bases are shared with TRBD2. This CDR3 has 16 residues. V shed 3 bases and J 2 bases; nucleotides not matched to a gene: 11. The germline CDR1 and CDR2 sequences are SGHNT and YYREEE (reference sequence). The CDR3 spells CASSSGAGNSAYEQYF. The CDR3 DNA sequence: TGTGCCAGCAGCTCTGGAGCGGGGAATTCGGCCTACGAGCAGTACTTC.

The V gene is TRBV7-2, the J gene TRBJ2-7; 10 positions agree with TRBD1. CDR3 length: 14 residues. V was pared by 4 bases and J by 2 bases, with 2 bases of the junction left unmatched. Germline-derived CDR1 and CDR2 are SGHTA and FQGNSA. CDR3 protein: CASSYGTGAYEQYF. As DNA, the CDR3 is TGTGCCAGCAGCTATGGGACAGGGGCCTACGAGCAGTACTTC.

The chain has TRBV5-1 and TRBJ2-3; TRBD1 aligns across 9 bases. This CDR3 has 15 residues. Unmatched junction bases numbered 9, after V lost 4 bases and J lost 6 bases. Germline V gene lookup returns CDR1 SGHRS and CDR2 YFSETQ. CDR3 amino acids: CASSQDRGSIDTQYF. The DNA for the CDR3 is TGCGCCAGCAGCCAGGACAGGGGAAGCATCGATACGCAGTATTTT.

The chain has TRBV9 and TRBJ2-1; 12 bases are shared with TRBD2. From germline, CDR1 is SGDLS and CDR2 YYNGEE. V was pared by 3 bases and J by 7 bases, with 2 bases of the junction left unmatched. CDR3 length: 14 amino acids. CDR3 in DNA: TGTGCCAGCAGCGCTAGCGGGAGGGCTAATGAGCAGTTCTTC. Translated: CASSASGRANEQFF.

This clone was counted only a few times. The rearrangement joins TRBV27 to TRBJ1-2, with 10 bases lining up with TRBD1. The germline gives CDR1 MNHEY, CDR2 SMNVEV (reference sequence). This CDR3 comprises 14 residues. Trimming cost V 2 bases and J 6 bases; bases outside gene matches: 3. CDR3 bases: TGTGCCAGCAGTTTAGGCGGGACAGGGGATGGCTACACCTTC. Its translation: CASSLGGTGDGYTF.

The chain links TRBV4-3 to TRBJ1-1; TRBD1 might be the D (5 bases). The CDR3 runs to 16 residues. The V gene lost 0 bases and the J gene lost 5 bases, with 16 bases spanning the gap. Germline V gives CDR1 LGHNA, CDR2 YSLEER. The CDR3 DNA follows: TGCGCCAGCAGCCAAGATTATATAAGGGGAGGGACTGAAGCTTTCTTT. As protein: CASSQDYIRGGTEAFF.

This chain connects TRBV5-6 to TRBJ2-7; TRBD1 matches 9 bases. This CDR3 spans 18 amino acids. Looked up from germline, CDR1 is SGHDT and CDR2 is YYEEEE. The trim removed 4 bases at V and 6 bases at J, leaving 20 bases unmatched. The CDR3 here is CASSLGPGTGIGYGEQYF. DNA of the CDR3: TGTGCCAGCAGCCTAGGTCCCGGGACAGGGATTGGATACGGCGAGCAGTACTTC.

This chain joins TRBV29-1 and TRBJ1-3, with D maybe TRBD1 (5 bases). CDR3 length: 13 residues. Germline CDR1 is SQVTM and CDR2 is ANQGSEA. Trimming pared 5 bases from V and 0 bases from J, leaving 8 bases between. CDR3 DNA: TGCAGCGTTATGACAGACTCTGGAAACACCATATATTTT. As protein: CSVMTDSGNTIYF. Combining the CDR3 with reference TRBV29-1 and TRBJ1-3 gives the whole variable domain SAVISQKPSRDICQRGTSLTIQCQVDSQVTMMFWYRQQPGQSLTLIATANQGSEATYESGFVIDKFPISRPNLTFSTLTVSNMSPEDSSIYLCSVMTDSGNTIYFGEGSWLTVV.

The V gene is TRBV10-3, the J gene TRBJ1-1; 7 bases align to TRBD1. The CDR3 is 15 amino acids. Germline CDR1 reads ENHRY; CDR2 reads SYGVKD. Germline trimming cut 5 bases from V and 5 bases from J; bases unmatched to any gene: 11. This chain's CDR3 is CAISTGALTGTEAFF. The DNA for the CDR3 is TGTGCCATCAGTACAGGGGCGCTAACCGGAACTGAAGCTTTCTTT.

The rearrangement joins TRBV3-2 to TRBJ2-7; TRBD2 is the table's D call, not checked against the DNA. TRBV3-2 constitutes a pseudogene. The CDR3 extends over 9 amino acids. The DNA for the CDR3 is TGTGCCAGCAGCCAATCCGGGTACTTC. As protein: CASSQSGYF.

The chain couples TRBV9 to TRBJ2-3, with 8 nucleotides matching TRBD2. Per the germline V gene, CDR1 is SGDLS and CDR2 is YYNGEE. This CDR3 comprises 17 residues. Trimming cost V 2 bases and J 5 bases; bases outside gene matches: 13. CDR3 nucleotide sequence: TGTGCCAGCAGCGTTTCGGGGGGGTCACCCCGGGGAGATACGCAGTATTTT. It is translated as CASSVSGGSPRGDTQYF.

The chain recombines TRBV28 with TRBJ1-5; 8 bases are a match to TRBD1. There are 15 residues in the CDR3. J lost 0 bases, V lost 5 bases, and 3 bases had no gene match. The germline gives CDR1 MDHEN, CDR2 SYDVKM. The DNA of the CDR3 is TGTGCCAGCAGTGCCGGACAGGGTAGCAATCAGCCCCAGCATTTT. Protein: CASSAGQGSNQPQHF.

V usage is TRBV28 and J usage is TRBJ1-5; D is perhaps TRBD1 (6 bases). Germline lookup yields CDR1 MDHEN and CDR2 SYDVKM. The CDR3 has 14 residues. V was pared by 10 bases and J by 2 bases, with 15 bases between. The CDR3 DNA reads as TGTGCCACTCGCGAACAGGGTCGCAATCAGCCCCAGCATTTT. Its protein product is CATREQGRNQPQHF.

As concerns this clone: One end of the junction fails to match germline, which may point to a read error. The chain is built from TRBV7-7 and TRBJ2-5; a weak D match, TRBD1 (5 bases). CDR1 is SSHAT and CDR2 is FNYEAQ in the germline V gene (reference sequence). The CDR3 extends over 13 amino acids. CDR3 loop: CASSPPGKETQYF. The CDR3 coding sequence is TGTGCTAGCAGCCCTCCAGGGAAAGAGACCCAGTACTTC.

The CDR3 DNA is TGTGCCAGCAGACAAGACAGGGACTCCTACGAGCAGTACTTC. Translating it yields CASRQDRDSYEQYF. V is TRBV6-6 and J is TRBJ2-7; TRBD1 agrees at 7 bases. The CDR3 spans 14 residues. CDR1 is MNHNY, CDR2 SVGAGI, per germline (reference sequence). V shed 6 bases and J 0 bases; nucleotides not matched to a gene: 5.

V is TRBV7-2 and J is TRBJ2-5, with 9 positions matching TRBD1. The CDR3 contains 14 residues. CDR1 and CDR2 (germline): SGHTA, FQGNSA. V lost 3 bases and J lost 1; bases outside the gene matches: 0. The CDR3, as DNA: TGTGCCAGCAGCTTGGACAGGGGCCAAGAGACCCAGTACTTC. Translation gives CASSLDRGQETQYF.

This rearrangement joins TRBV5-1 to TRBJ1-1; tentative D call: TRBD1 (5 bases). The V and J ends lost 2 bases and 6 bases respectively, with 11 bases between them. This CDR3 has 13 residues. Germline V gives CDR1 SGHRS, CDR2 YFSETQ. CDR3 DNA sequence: TGCGCCAGCAGCTTTAGGGGAGGCGCTGAAGCTTTCTTT. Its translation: CASSFRGGAEAFF.

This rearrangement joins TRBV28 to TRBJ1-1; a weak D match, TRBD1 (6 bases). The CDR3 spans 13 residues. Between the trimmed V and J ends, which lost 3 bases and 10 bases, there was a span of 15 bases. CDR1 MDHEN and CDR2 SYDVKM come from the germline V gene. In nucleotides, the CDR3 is TGTGCCAGCAGTTTCGGGGGGCTACCCCGAGCTTTCTTT. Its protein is CASSFGGLPRAFF.

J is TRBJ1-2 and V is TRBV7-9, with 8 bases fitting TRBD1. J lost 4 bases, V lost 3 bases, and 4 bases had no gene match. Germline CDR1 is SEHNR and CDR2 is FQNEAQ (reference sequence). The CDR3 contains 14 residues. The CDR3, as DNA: TGTGCCAGCAGCTTGTCGGGGACAGGCTATGGCTACACCTTC. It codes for CASSLSGTGYGYTF. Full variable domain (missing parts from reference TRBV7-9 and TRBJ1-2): DTGVSQNPRHKITKRGQNVTFRCDPISEHNRLYWYRQTLGQGPEFLTYFQNEAQLEKSRLLSDRFSAERPKGSFSTLEIQRTEQGDSAMYLCASSLSGTGYGYTFGSGTRLTVV.

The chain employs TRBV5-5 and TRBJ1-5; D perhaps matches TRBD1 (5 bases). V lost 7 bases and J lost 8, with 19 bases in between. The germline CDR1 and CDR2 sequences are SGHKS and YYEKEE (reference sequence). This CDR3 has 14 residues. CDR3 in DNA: TGTGCCAGCGAGGGTGGAACGGGGGATGAGCCCCAGCATTTT. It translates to CASEGGTGDEPQHF.

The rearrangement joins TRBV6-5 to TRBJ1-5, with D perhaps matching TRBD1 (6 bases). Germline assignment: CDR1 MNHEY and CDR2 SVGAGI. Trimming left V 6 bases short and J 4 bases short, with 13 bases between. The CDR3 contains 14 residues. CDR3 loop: CASSQGTRNQPQHF. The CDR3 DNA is TGTGCCAGCAGCCAAGGGACAAGGAATCAGCCCCAGCATTTT.

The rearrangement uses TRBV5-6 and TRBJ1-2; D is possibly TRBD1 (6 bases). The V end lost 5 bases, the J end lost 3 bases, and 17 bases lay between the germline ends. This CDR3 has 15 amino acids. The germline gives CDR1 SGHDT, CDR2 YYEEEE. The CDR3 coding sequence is TGTGCCAGCAGTTTTGGGGGCACTGGGGACTATGGCTACACCTTC. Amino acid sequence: CASSFGGTGDYGYTF.